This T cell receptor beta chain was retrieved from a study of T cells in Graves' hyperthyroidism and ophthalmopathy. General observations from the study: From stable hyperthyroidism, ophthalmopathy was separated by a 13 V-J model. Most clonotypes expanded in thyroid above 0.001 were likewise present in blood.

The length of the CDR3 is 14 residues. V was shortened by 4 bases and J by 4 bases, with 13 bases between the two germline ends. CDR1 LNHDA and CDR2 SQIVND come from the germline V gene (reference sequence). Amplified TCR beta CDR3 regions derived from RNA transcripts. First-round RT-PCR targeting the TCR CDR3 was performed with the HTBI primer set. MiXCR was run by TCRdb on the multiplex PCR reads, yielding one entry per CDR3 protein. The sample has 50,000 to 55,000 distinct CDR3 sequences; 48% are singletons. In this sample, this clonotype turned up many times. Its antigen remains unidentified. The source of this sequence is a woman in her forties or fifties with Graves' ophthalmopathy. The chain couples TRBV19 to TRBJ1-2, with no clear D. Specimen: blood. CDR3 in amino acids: CASSTVDNPYGYTF. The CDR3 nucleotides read TGTGCCAGTAGTACCGTCGACAATCCCTATGGCTACACCTTC.